The rows below give T cell receptor beta chains drawn from one sample of a study of T cells after yellow fever vaccination. TCRdb re-derived calls from the 5' RACE reads in MiXCR, one entry per CDR3 protein. The sample lists a few hundred thousand distinct CDR3 sequences, around 7% occurring once. Sequenced here: PBMCs, sampled approximately 47 days after the first yellow fever vaccination. Every receptor here comes from a man younger than 35 who received the YFV17D yellow fever vaccine. CDR3s include the opening cysteine and the closing phenylalanine or tryptophan. The order of the fields is CDR3 protein, J gene, V gene.

CASSYYETQYF	TRBJ2-5	TRBV6-2/TRBV6-3
CASGGQPNTEAFF	TRBJ1-1	TRBV7-2
CASSLLIAGGQGGELFF	TRBJ2-2	TRBV27
CASSPSDDSSTDTQYF	TRBJ2-3	TRBV5-1
CASSWGTGDYTF	TRBJ1-2	TRBV5-1
CASRRSTGTGAYGYTF	TRBJ1-2	TRBV6-1
CASSHRRGRNSGNTIYF	TRBJ1-3	TRBV12-3/TRBV12-4
CAISEGGWEQYF	TRBJ2-7	TRBV10-3
CASSELGTGNTGELFF	TRBJ2-2	TRBV2
CASSWSGQGYGYTF	TRBJ1-2	TRBV5-1
CAISDHREETQYF	TRBJ2-5	TRBV10-3
CSATQFRGYEQYF	TRBJ2-7	TRBV20-1
CSATPGLFTDTQYF	TRBJ2-3	TRBV20-1
CASSLRGVGGGYTF	TRBJ1-2	TRBV5-1
CASSLQEGGELFF	TRBJ2-2	TRBV7-3
CAISEWGAGDEQYF	TRBJ2-7	TRBV10-3
CASSRDNHYEQYF	TRBJ2-7	TRBV7-9
CASSLTGAHSGNTIYF	TRBJ1-3	TRBV5-8
CASSFRGTGVLLNTEAFF	TRBJ1-1	TRBV14